The 24 T cell receptor beta chains below were found in one sample sequenced in a study of blood T cell repertoires in COVID-19. Clones were sequenced by immunoSEQ multiplex PCR, and TCRdb holds only the in-frame ones, with some missing. Of 200,000 to 300,000 clones listed, 70% to 90% are singletons. The material sequenced was PBMCs or T cells enriched from blood (not recorded which). Receptors were obtained from a man aged 40-55 years who had recovered from COVID-19.

The chain employs TRBV7-9 and TRBJ2-3; 9 bases agree with TRBD1. Germline loops: CDR1 SEHNR, CDR2 FQNEAQ (reference sequence). The CDR3 runs to 18 residues. With V trimmed by 5 bases and J by 2 bases, 14 bases remained unmatched. CDR3 protein: CASSRLGGTGINTDTQYF. The DNA of the CDR3 is TGTGCCAGCAGCCGGCTGGGAGGGACAGGGATTAACACAGATACGCAGTATTTT.

V is TRBV6-2 or TRBV6-3 and J is TRBJ1-2; D not certain. This CDR3 spans 13 amino acids. Germline values: CDR1 MNHEY, CDR2 SVGEGT. V was clipped by 0 bases and J by 13 bases, with 15 bases between them. Here the CDR3 reads CASSYSHSYDSTF. DNA of the CDR3: TGTGCCAGCAGTTACTCCCACTCCTATGATTCCACCTTC.

The gene calls are TRBV14 and TRBJ1-1, with D hard to call. The CDR3 runs 14 residues. CDR1 is SGHDN, CDR2 FVKESK, per germline. V lost 4 bases and J lost 2, with 11 bases in between. In DNA, the CDR3 is TGTGCCAGCAGCCCTTTGGCGGTTAACACTGAAGCTTTCTTT. Its translation: CASSPLAVNTEAFF.

This rearrangement joins TRBV7-2 to TRBJ2-5; no clear D gene. CDR1 is SGHTA and CDR2 is FQGNSA in the germline V gene. This CDR3 contains 14 residues. Trimming took off 2 bases at V and 4 bases at J, with 11 bases between the two ends. The CDR3: CASSLLGGRETQYF. CDR3 coding DNA: TGTGCCAGCAGCTTACTAGGCGGCAGAGAGACCCAGTACTTC.

The chain couples TRBV5-8 to TRBJ2-1, with 8 positions matching TRBD2. The V and J ends lost 4 bases and 3 bases, in that order; junction bases with no gene match: 9. The CDR3 runs to 16 residues. Per germline, CDR1 SGHTS and CDR2 YDEGEE. CDR3 residues: CASSTWRGANYNEQFF. The CDR3 DNA sequence: TGTGCCAGCAGCACGTGGCGGGGGGCTAACTACAATGAGCAGTTCTTC.

The V call is TRBV7-2, the J call TRBJ2-3, with D possibly being TRBD2 (6 bases). V was clipped by 4 bases and J by 0 bases, with 23 bases between them. This CDR3 is built from 19 residues. Germline V gene data show CDR1 as SGHTA and CDR2 as FQGNSA. The CDR3, as DNA: TGTGCCAGCAGCTCAATGTCCCCGGAACTAGCCCGTAGCACAGATACGCAGTATTTT. This sequence encodes CASSSMSPELARSTDTQYF.

The V call is TRBV10-3, the J call TRBJ2-1; D remains ambiguous. This CDR3 contains 14 residues. Germline CDR1 ENHRY, CDR2 SYGVKD. Between the trimmed V and J ends, which lost 0 bases and 5 bases, there was a span of 8 bases. As DNA, the CDR3 is TGTGCCATCAGTGAGTCGAGCATCGACAATGAGCAGTTCTTC. The encoded protein is CAISESSIDNEQFF.

The V gene is TRBV3-1 (or the pseudogene TRBV3-2), the J gene TRBJ2-3, with D perhaps TRBD1 (5 bases). The CDR3 totals 13 residues. CDR1 LGHDT and CDR2 YNNKEL come from the germline V gene (reference sequence). Trimming removed 6 bases at V and 4 bases at J, with 11 bases between. The CDR3 here is CASRPRGADTQYF. In DNA form, the CDR3 reads TGTGCCAGCAGACCAAGGGGCGCAGATACGCAGTATTTT.

This clone occurred once. The V gene is TRBV2, the J gene TRBJ1-5; 8 bases align to TRBD1. The CDR3 is 17 amino acids. The V and J ends lost 3 bases and 0 bases, in that order; junction bases with no gene match: 7. Germline V gene sequence: CDR1 SNHLY, CDR2 FYNNEI. CDR3 coding DNA: TGTGCCAGCAGTGACCTACAGGGGGAGTATAGCAATCAGCCCCAGCATTTT. Translated: CASSDLQGEYSNQPQHF.

This clone came up once. The chain has TRBV14 and TRBJ2-7, with a weak D call TRBD2 (6 bases). CDR1 SGHDN and CDR2 FVKESK come from the germline V gene. This CDR3 spans 14 amino acids. V lost 3 bases and J lost 4, with 13 bases in between. CDR3: CASSQNGRGYEQYF. The CDR3 bases are TGTGCCAGCAGCCAGAACGGGAGAGGGTACGAGCAGTACTTC. The complete variable domain, with remaining parts taken from reference TRBV14 and TRBJ2-7, reads EAGVTQFPSHSVIEKGQTVTLRCDPISGHDNLYWYRRVMGKEIKFLLHFVKESKQDESGMPNNRFLAERTGGTYSTLKVQPAELEDSGVYFCASSQNGRGYEQYFGPGTRLTVT.

CDR3 nucleotide sequence: TGCGCCAGCAGCCATCATAGTCCCCGCTATGGCTACACCTTC. Translating gives CASSHHSPRYGYTF. The chain employs TRBV4-1 and TRBJ1-2; D is undetermined. This CDR3 contains 14 residues. V was clipped by 3 bases and J by 4 bases, with 12 bases between them. In germline, CDR1 is MGHRA, CDR2 YSYEKL.

The chain is built from TRBV5-1 and TRBJ2-5; TRBD1 matches 9 bases. Trimming removed 3 bases from V and 1 base from J; junction bases left unmatched: 4. This CDR3 region has 15 residues. CDR1 is SGHRS, CDR2 YFSETQ, per germline. The CDR3: CASSSGQGAQETQYF. CDR3 nucleotide sequence: TGCGCCAGCAGCTCGGGACAGGGAGCCCAAGAGACCCAGTACTTC.

CDR3 DNA sequence: TGTGCCAGCAGCCCACACTCCCCGACTAGCGAATACACCGGGGAGCTGTTTTTT. This sequence encodes CASSPHSPTSEYTGELFF. V gene TRBV7-2 combines with J gene TRBJ2-2, with TRBD2 matching 8 bases. The CDR3 contains 18 residues. Germline V CDR1 and CDR2: SGHTA, FQGNSA. V was clipped by 5 bases and J by 3 bases; unmatched bases: 14.

Only a few counts were recorded for this clone. The chain carries TRBV5-6 and TRBJ2-1; D may be TRBD2 (7 bases). Per the germline V gene, CDR1 is SGHDT and CDR2 is YYEEEE. V was clipped by 4 bases and J by 5 bases, with 16 bases between them. This CDR3 comprises 15 residues. Here the CDR3 DNA reads TGTGCCAGCAGCCCGCTAGGGGGGGAGAACAATGAGCAGTTCTTC. Its protein is CASSPLGGENNEQFF.

A remark on this clone: The sample holds other DNA sequences that translate to the same CDR3. J is TRBJ1-2 and V is TRBV9, with 8 positions matching TRBD1. The CDR3 is 15 amino acids. Germline CDR1 reads SGDLS; CDR2 reads YYNGEE. V shed 0 bases, J shed 5 bases, and the junction held 6 bases outside the gene matches. The CDR3 DNA sequence: TGTGCCAGCAGCGTAGGCCAGGGGGCAGGGTATGGCTACACCTTC. It is translated as CASSVGQGAGYGYTF.

This chain links TRBV30 with TRBJ2-5; 11 bases match TRBD2. Germline loops: CDR1 GTSNPN, CDR2 SVGIG (reference sequence). V gave up 2 bases and J gave up 5 bases; unmatched junction bases: 4. The CDR3 is 14 amino acids. The CDR3 sequence is CAWSFSGGAETQYF. The CDR3 bases are TGTGCCTGGAGTTTTAGCGGGGGGGCTGAGACCCAGTACTTC.

The V call is TRBV5-1, the J call TRBJ2-1, with D maybe TRBD2 (5 bases). Germline lookup yields CDR1 SGHRS and CDR2 YFSETQ. Trimming shortened V by 1 base and J by 2 bases, and 22 bases separated the two germline ends. This CDR3 has 19 residues. The chain's CDR3 is CASSLITDFRTATYNEQFF. CDR3 DNA sequence: TGCGCCAGCAGCTTGATAACGGACTTCCGTACGGCGACCTACAATGAGCAGTTCTTC.

The rearrangement uses TRBV19 and TRBJ2-7; D is perhaps TRBD1 (6 bases). CDR3 length: 14 amino acids. Germline V gives CDR1 LNHDA, CDR2 SQIVND (reference sequence). Trimming removed 4 bases at V and 3 bases at J, with 13 bases between. The CDR3 DNA reads TGTGCCAGTAGTAGGGGGCAGAGCCACTACGAGCAGTACTTC. Amino acids: CASSRGQSHYEQYF.

This chain joins TRBV5-4 and TRBJ2-7, with TRBD2 matching over 7 bases. The germline V gene has CDR1 SGHNT and CDR2 YYREEE (reference sequence). This CDR3 spans 15 amino acids. V gave up 0 bases and J gave up 4 bases; unmatched junction bases: 7. The CDR3 coding sequence is TGTGCCAGCAGCTTGGTTGGCGGGAGTCCGTACGAGCAGTACTTC. Encoded protein: CASSLVGGSPYEQYF.

The rearrangement links TRBV30 to TRBJ1-2; possibly TRBD1 for D (5 bases). The V gene's germline CDR1 is GTSNPN and CDR2 SVGIG (reference sequence). V lost 7 bases to trimming and J lost 4 bases, with 13 bases between them. The CDR3 contains 12 residues. The CDR3 region is CASATETYGYTF. DNA for the CDR3: TGTGCCTCGGCGACAGAGACCTATGGCTACACCTTC.

The rearrangement links TRBV27 to TRBJ2-7; no clear D. The CDR3 covers 13 residues. In germline, CDR1 is MNHEY, CDR2 SMNVEV (reference sequence). V was shortened by 5 bases and J by 0 bases, with 8 bases between the two germline ends. CDR3 nucleotide sequence: TGTGCCAGCAGTCCACCCTACTCCTACGAGCAGTACTTC. Its translation: CASSPPYSYEQYF.

The rearrangement uses TRBV4-2 and TRBJ2-1; possible D gene TRBD2, 7 bases. There are 18 residues in the CDR3. Germline CDR1 LGHNA, CDR2 YNFKEQ. The V end was cut by 4 bases, the J end by 4 bases, with 23 bases between. CDR3 DNA: TGTGCCAGCAGCCCGACGGGGGGATTTCAGGGGCCGTACAATGAGCAGTTCTTC. This sequence encodes CASSPTGGFQGPYNEQFF.

The rearrangement uses TRBV5-5 and TRBJ2-7; a possible D gene is TRBD1 (5 bases). Germline V gene lookup returns CDR1 SGHKS and CDR2 YYEKEE (reference sequence). The V gene lost 4 bases and the J gene lost 1 base, with 15 bases spanning the gap. The CDR3 consists of 15 residues. The CDR3 DNA reads TGTGCCAGCAGCAGTCCCGGACACACTTCCTACGAGCAGTACTTC. As protein: CASSSPGHTSYEQYF.

The CDR3 here is CASSSDRANSPLHF. DNA for the CDR3: TGTGCCAGCAGCTCGGACAGGGCTAATTCACCCCTCCACTTT. The chain employs TRBV7-2 and TRBJ1-6; 8 nucleotides align to TRBD1. The V segment lost 4 bases and the J segment 6 bases; nucleotides outside the gene matches: 2. CDR1 SGHTA and CDR2 FQGNSA come from the germline V gene. CDR3 length: 14 amino acids.